Below are 27 T cell receptor beta chains sequenced from a single sample in a study of shared clonotypes between healthy human individuals. Sequenced by immunoSEQ multiplex PCR; TCRdb stores in-frame clones only, minus some. The sample carries 950,000 to 1,300,000 clones, roughly 80% recorded once. Material for sequencing was memory CD4+ T cells sorted from blood. Subset reported: CD45RA-negative fraction. These TCRs come from a man aged 18 to 30 in good health.

The gene calls are TRBV5-1 and TRBJ2-1; 9 positions match TRBD1. Germline CDR1 SGHRS, CDR2 YFSETQ. Trimming took 2 bases from V and 8 from J; bases not matched to a gene: 2. The CDR3 is 13 amino acids. This chain's CDR3 is CASSLRQGDEQFF. In nucleotides, the CDR3 is TGCGCCAGCAGCTTAAGACAGGGGGATGAGCAGTTCTTC.

About this clone itself: Different DNA sequences within this sample yield the same CDR3. V is TRBV7-2 and J is TRBJ1-5; no clear D. Germline V gene data show CDR1 as SGHTA and CDR2 as FQGNSA. CDR3 length equals 12 residues. Trimming took 1 base from V and 6 from J, leaving 4 bases between them. The CDR3 here is CASSLGGQPQHF. CDR3 coding DNA: TGTGCCAGCAGCTTAGGTGGTCAGCCCCAGCATTTT.

The chain carries TRBV5-1 and TRBJ2-7; 7 bases fit TRBD2. The CDR3 has 15 amino acids. Germline V gives CDR1 SGHRS, CDR2 YFSETQ. The V and J ends lost 3 bases and 3 bases, in that order; junction bases with no gene match: 9. DNA for the CDR3: TGCGCCAGCAGCTATCTTCCAGGGAGGGTCTACGAGCAGTACTTC. It specifies CASSYLPGRVYEQYF.

The chain links TRBV2 to TRBJ1-5; D is uncertain. The CDR3 runs to 14 residues. The germline V gene encodes CDR1 SNHLY and CDR2 FYNNEI. The V end was cut by 8 bases, the J end by 0 bases, with 11 bases between. CDR3: CASRQIVSNQPQHF. The CDR3 DNA sequence: TGTGCCAGCCGACAAATTGTTAGCAATCAGCCCCAGCATTTT.

This sequence joins TRBV30 and TRBJ2-1; the match to TRBD2 covers 7 bases. The CDR3 is 14 amino acids. Germline loops: CDR1 GTSNPN, CDR2 SVGIG (reference sequence). Trimming cost V 1 base and J 6 bases; bases outside gene matches: 6. This chain's CDR3 is CAWSGGGSRNEQFF. CDR3 DNA sequence: TGTGCCTGGAGTGGGGGGGGGAGCCGCAATGAGCAGTTCTTC.

The chain carries TRBV5-8 and TRBJ1-2; D remains unclear. The CDR3 consists of 16 residues. V gave up 0 bases and J gave up 0 bases, with 12 bases separating them. Germline V gene sequence: CDR1 SGHTS, CDR2 YDEGEE. CDR3 in amino acids: CASSLGITPTNYGYTF. CDR3 sequence (DNA): TGTGCCAGCAGCTTGGGCATAACCCCAACTAACTATGGCTACACCTTC.

The rearrangement links TRBV7-9 to TRBJ2-7; maybe TRBD1 (6 bases). From germline, CDR1 is SEHNR and CDR2 FQNEAQ (reference sequence). V was pared by 3 bases and J by 3 bases, with 18 bases between. The CDR3 extends over 16 amino acids. CDR3 sequence (DNA): TGTGCCAGCAGCTTGGACTTTAGCTCACAGGGCTACGAGCAGTACTTC. Its translation is CASSLDFSSQGYEQYF.

In this sample, this clone turned up once. The V and J genes are TRBV7-2 and TRBJ1-4, with D possibly being TRBD1 (5 bases). The CDR3 has 15 residues. The germline V and J ends were trimmed by 3 bases and 0 bases, with 8 bases remaining between them. The V gene's germline CDR1 is SGHTA and CDR2 FQGNSA. The CDR3 loop reads CASSFRGTTNEKLFF. The CDR3 DNA follows: TGTGCCAGCAGCTTTAGGGGTACAACTAATGAAAAACTGTTTTTT.

This chain joins TRBV5-8 and TRBJ1-1; D uncertain. This CDR3 spans 15 amino acids. Germline assignment: CDR1 SGHTS and CDR2 YDEGEE. With 4 bases removed from V and 0 bases from J, the gap between germline ends came to 13 bases. The CDR3 nucleotides read TGTGCCAGCAGCCTAACTCGGACGGTGAACACTGAAGCTTTCTTT. This codes for CASSLTRTVNTEAFF.

The chain recombines TRBV6-1 with TRBJ2-1; D possibly uses TRBD1 or TRBD2 (5 bases each). Germline V CDR1 and CDR2: MNHNS, SASEGT. The CDR3 loop spans 16 amino acids. V was shortened by 4 bases and J by 6 bases, with 19 bases between the two germline ends. Here the CDR3 reads CASSGFAGTKGNEQFF. In DNA, the CDR3 is TGTGCCAGCAGTGGATTTGCAGGGACGAAGGGCAATGAGCAGTTCTTC.

In this sample, this clone turned up many times. The chain couples TRBV7-2 to TRBJ2-4; 7 bases map to TRBD2. The CDR3 contains 16 residues. The V and J ends lost 5 bases and 0 bases, in that order; junction bases with no gene match: 7. Germline values: CDR1 SGHTA, CDR2 FQGNSA. DNA of the CDR3: TGTGCCAGCAGCAAAGGACCGGGGGGAGCCAAAAACATTCAGTACTTC. As protein: CASSKGPGGAKNIQYF.

A word on this clone: A read error likely explains this, since a far larger clone differs by one base. The V and J genes are TRBV11-2 and TRBJ1-2, with 9 bases that match TRBD1. V lost 5 bases and J lost 5; bases outside the gene matches: 3. The CDR3 length is 13 residues. Per germline, CDR1 SGHAT and CDR2 FQNNGV. For the CDR3, the DNA is TGTGCCAGCAGCCCGGGACAGGGATATGGCTACACCTTC. Protein sequence: CASSPGQGYGYTF.

A few counts support this clone. The chain carries TRBV7-3 and TRBJ1-6; D gene ambiguous. V lost 11 bases and J 7 bases, leaving 9 bases between the germline ends. Germline assignment: CDR1 SGHTA and CDR2 FQGTGA. The CDR3 totals 11 residues. The CDR3 DNA is TGTGCCTCATCGGAAAATTCACCCCTCCACTTT. Its protein product is CASSENSPLHF.

This clone was counted only a few times. Additional DNA sequences in this sample encode the identical CDR3. The chain has TRBV11-2 and TRBJ1-2; D not certain. The CDR3 is 12 amino acids. Germline V CDR1 and CDR2: SGHAT, FQNNGV. V was cut by 5 bases and J by 4 bases, with 8 bases left in between. The CDR3 loop is CASSPGGYGYTF. The DNA for the CDR3 is TGTGCCAGCAGCCCAGGCGGCTATGGCTACACCTTC. Filled out from reference TRBV11-2 and TRBJ1-2, the complete variable domain reads EAGVAQSPRYKIIEKRQSVAFWCNPISGHATLYWYQQILGQGPKLLIQFQNNGVVDDSQLPKDRFSAERLKGVDSTLKIQPAKLEDSAVYLCASSPGGYGYTFGSGTRLTVV.

A word on this clone: Other DNA sequences from this sample encode an identical CDR3 as well. This chain links TRBV9 with TRBJ2-5, with no clear D. CDR3 length: 13 residues. Germline V gives CDR1 SGDLS, CDR2 YYNGEE. V lost 2 bases, J lost 0 bases, and 5 bases lay in between. CDR3 amino acids: CASSVGNQETQYF. The DNA of the CDR3 is TGTGCCAGCAGCGTGGGGAACCAAGAGACCCAGTACTTC.

J is TRBJ2-2 and V is TRBV5-1, with D unclear. The germline V gene has CDR1 SGHRS and CDR2 YFSETQ. This CDR3 spans 16 amino acids. With 2 bases removed from V and 2 bases from J, the gap between germline ends came to 13 bases. The CDR3, as DNA: TGCGCCAGCAGCTTACCTGCGATGCTTAACACCGGGGAGCTGTTTTTT. Translation: CASSLPAMLNTGELFF.

The chain links TRBV10-1 to TRBJ2-4; 8 nucleotides match TRBD1. This CDR3 is built from 16 residues. Trimming at V came to 0 bases and at J to 7 bases, leaving 8 bases not matched to a gene. CDR1 is WNHNN and CDR2 is SYGVQD in the germline V gene (reference sequence). CDR3 bases: TGCGCCAGCAGTGAGTCGAAGGCTCAGGGGGCTAACATTCAGTACTTC. Encoded protein: CASSESKAQGANIQYF.

The V and J genes are TRBV18 and TRBJ1-1; D ambiguous. V was pared by 0 bases and J by 2 bases, with 4 bases between. Germline V CDR1 and CDR2: KGHSH, LQKENI. The length of the CDR3 is 13 residues. The CDR3 nucleotides read TGTGCCAGCTCACCACCGTCCAACACTGAAGCTTTCTTT. As protein: CASSPPSNTEAFF.

The chain carries TRBV18 and TRBJ2-7; D unresolved. Trimming pared 2 bases from V and 2 bases from J, leaving 10 bases between. The CDR3 consists of 14 residues. The germline V gene has CDR1 KGHSH and CDR2 LQKENI. The CDR3 DNA reads as TGTGCCAGCTCACCAGTACAGACTGCCTACGAGCAGTACTTC. As protein: CASSPVQTAYEQYF. Filled out from reference TRBV18 and TRBJ2-7, the complete variable domain reads NAGVMQNPRHLVRRRGQEARLRCSPMKGHSHVYWYRQLPEEGLKFMVYLQKENIIDESGMPKERFSAEFPKEGPSILRIQQVVRGDSAAYFCASSPVQTAYEQYFGPGTRLTVT.

Of note for this clone: Other nucleotide sequences from this sample produce the same CDR3. This chain joins TRBV9 and TRBJ1-6; D gene uncertain. The CDR3 contains 13 residues. The ends were cut back, 2 bases at V and 6 bases at J, with 6 bases in the middle. The V gene's germline CDR1 is SGDLS and CDR2 YYNGEE. The CDR3 here is CASSVGANSPLHF. The CDR3 DNA reads as TGTGCCAGCAGCGTGGGAGCTAATTCACCCCTCCACTTT.

This chain uses TRBV7-2 with TRBJ2-3; D remains ambiguous. Trimming shortened V by 7 bases and J by 0 bases, and 14 bases separated the two germline ends. Per the germline V gene, CDR1 is SGHTA and CDR2 is FQGNSA. The CDR3 spans 15 residues. The DNA for the CDR3 is TGTGCCAGCACCAGACGGAGTGCTAGCACAGATACGCAGTATTTT. It encodes CASTRRSASTDTQYF.

With respect to this clone: Other nucleotide sequences in the sample specify the same CDR3. The chain links TRBV5-1 to TRBJ1-2; TRBD1 aligns across 12 bases. Germline V gives CDR1 SGHRS, CDR2 YFSETQ. CDR3 length: 15 amino acids. V was clipped by 4 bases and J by 2 bases; unmatched bases: 3. The CDR3 nucleotides read TGCGCCAGCAGCACCGGGACAGGGGGCAACTATGGCTACACCTTC. Translating gives CASSTGTGGNYGYTF.

This clone was recorded a few times. This chain links TRBV6-5 with TRBJ1-3; D gene unclear. The ends were cut back, 6 bases at V and 0 bases at J, with 12 bases in the middle. This CDR3 is 15 amino acids long. CDR1 and CDR2 (germline): MNHEY, SVGAGI. CDR3 DNA sequence: TGTGCCAGCAGGCCCCTTGGGAGCTCTGGAAACACCATATATTTT. Its protein product is CASRPLGSSGNTIYF.

The gene calls are TRBV14 and TRBJ2-5; TRBD2 matches 13 bases. Germline V CDR1 and CDR2: SGHDN, FVKESK. The CDR3 has 16 residues. With 1 base clipped from V and 5 bases from J, the junction kept 4 bases outside the gene matches. In DNA form, the CDR3 reads TGTGCCAGCAGCCAAGCTACTAGCGGGAGGGTGGAGACCCAGTACTTC. This translates into CASSQATSGRVETQYF. Supplemented by reference TRBV14 and TRBJ2-5, the full variable domain reads EAGVTQFPSHSVIEKGQTVTLRCDPISGHDNLYWYRRVMGKEIKFLLHFVKESKQDESGMPNNRFLAERTGGTYSTLKVQPAELEDSGVYFCASSQATSGRVETQYFGPGTRLLVL.

The rearrangement uses TRBV7-2 and TRBJ2-3; TRBD2 matches at 8 bases. V shed 6 bases, J shed 5 bases, and the junction held 7 bases outside the gene matches. This CDR3 region has 14 residues. The germline V gene encodes CDR1 SGHTA and CDR2 FQGNSA. In DNA form, the CDR3 reads TGTGCCAGCAGTTTCAGCGGGGGTGAAGATACGCAGTATTTT. Residues: CASSFSGGEDTQYF.

The J gene is TRBJ2-4, the V gene TRBV7-2; 11 bases agree with TRBD2. The junction had 4 bases not matched to a gene; V was cut back by 0 bases and J by 6 bases. The germline V gene encodes CDR1 SGHTA and CDR2 FQGNSA. CDR3 length equals 16 residues. Here the CDR3 reads CASSLAPLAGGNIQYF. The CDR3 DNA sequence: TGTGCCAGCAGCTTAGCCCCCCTAGCGGGAGGAAACATTCAGTACTTC.

The gene calls are TRBV11-3 and TRBJ2-2; perhaps TRBD1 as D (5 bases). Per germline, CDR1 SGHNT and CDR2 YENEEA. V lost 0 bases to trimming and J lost 3 bases, with 8 bases between them. There are 15 residues in the CDR3. In DNA form, the CDR3 reads TGTGCCAGCAGCTTAGACAGGGAAGACACCGGGGAGCTGTTTTTT. It encodes CASSLDREDTGELFF.